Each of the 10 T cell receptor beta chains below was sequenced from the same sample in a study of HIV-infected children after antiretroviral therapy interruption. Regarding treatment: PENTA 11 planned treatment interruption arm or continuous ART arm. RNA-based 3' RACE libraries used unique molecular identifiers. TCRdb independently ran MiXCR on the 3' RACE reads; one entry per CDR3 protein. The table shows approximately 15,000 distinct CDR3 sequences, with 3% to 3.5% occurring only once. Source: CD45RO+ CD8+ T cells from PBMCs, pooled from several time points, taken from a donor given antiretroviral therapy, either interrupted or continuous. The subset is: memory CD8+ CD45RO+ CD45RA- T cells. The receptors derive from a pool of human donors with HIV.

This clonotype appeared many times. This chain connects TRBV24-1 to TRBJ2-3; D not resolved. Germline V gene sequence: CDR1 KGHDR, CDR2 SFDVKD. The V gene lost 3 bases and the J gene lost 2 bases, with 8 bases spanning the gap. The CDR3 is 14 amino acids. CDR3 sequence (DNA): TGTGCCACCAGTGATATACAGATCACAGATACGCAGTATTTT. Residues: CATSDIQITDTQYF.

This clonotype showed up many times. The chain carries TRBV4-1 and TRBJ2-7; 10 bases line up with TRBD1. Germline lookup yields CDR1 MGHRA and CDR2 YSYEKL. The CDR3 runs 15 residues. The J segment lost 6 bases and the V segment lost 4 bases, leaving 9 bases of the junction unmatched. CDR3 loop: CASSPVTGGGGEQYF. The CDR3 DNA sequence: TGCGCCAGCAGCCCCGTGACAGGGGGCGGGGGCGAGCAGTACTTC.

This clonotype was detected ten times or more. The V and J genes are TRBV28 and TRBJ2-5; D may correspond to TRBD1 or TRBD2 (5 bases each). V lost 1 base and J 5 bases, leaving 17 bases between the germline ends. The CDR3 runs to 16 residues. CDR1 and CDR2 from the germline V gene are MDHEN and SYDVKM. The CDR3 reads CASSLYPGPFWETQYF. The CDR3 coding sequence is TGTGCCAGCAGTTTATATCCGGGACCCTTCTGGGAGACCCAGTACTTC.

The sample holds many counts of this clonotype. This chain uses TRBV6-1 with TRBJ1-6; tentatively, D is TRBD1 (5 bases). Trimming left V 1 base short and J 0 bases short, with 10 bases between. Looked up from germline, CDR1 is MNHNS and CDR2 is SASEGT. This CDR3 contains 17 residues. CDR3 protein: CASSEGFDSSYNSPLHF. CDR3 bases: TGTGCCAGCAGTGAAGGCTTCGACAGCTCCTATAATTCACCCCTCCACTTT.

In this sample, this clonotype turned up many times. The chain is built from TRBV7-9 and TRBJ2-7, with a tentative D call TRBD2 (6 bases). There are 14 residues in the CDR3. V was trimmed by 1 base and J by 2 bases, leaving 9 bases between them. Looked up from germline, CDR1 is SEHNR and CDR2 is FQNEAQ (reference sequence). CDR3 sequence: CASSLGGGTYEQYF. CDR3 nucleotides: TGTGCCAGCAGCTTAGGTGGGGGGACCTACGAGCAGTACTTC.

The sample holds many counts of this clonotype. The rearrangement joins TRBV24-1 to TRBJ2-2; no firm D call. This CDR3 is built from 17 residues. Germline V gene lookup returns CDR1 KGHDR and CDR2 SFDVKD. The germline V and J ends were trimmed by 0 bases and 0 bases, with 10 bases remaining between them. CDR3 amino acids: CATSDLRHSANTGELFF. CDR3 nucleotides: TGTGCCACCAGTGATTTGCGCCACAGCGCGAACACCGGGGAGCTGTTTTTT.

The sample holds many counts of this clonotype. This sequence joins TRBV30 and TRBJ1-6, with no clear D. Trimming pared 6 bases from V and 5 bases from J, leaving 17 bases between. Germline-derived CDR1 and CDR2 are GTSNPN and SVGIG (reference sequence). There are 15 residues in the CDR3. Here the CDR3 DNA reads TGTGCCTGCCAAAGGCTTACTCATGATAATTCACCCCTCCACTTT. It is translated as CACQRLTHDNSPLHF.

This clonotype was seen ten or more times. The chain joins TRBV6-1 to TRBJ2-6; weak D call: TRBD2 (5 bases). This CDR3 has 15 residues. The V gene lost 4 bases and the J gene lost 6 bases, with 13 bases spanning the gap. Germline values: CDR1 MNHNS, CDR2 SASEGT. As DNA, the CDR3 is TGTGCCAGCAGTGGGTACGGGGTGTCGGCCAACGTCCTGACTTTC. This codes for CASSGYGVSANVLTF.

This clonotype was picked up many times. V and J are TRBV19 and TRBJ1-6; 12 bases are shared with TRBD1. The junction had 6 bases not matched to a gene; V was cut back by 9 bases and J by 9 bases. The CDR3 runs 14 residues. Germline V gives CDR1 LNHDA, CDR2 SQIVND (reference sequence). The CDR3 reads CASRDRGLGSPLHF. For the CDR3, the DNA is TGTGCCAGCCGGGACAGGGGGCTTGGTTCACCCCTCCACTTT.

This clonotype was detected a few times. The CDR3: CATSRTDSNQPQHF. The CDR3 bases are TGTGCCACCTCCAGGACGGATAGCAATCAGCCCCAGCATTTT. The rearrangement joins TRBV6-2 or TRBV6-3 to TRBJ1-5; D gene uncertain. There are 14 residues in the CDR3. The V end was cut by 10 bases, the J end by 0 bases, with 13 bases between. Germline V gene lookup returns CDR1 MNHEY and CDR2 SVGEGT.